Listed here are 15 T cell receptor beta chains from one sample, sequenced in a study of blood T cell repertoires in COVID-19. TCRdb's table, derived via immunoSEQ multiplex PCR, lists solely in-frame clones and lacks some. Of roughly 380,000 clones listed, about 92% are singletons. The sample was peripheral blood. These TCRs come from a woman aged 55-69 years with COVID-19, enrolled during active disease.

The V and J genes are TRBV30 and TRBJ1-2; D unclear. CDR1 GTSNPN and CDR2 SVGIG come from the germline V gene (reference sequence). V lost 3 bases and J lost 0, with 14 bases in between. The CDR3 has 15 amino acids. As DNA, the CDR3 is TGTGCCTGGAGGGCCCGTACTAGAGCTAACTATGGCTACACCTTC. Translating it yields CAWRARTRANYGYTF.

V is TRBV6-6 and J is TRBJ1-3; 8 positions match TRBD1. The CDR3 runs to 16 residues. The V gene end was trimmed by 0 bases and the J gene end by 4 bases; junction bases not matched to a gene: 5. CDR1 is MNHNY, CDR2 SVGAGI, per germline (reference sequence). The CDR3: CASSYSKQGDGNTIYF. The CDR3 DNA reads as TGTGCCAGCAGTTACTCGAAACAGGGGGACGGAAACACCATATATTTT.

The chain is built from TRBV5-8 and TRBJ2-3, with no clear D. This CDR3 has 15 amino acids. Trimming cost V 0 bases and J 1 base, with 9 bases left between them. Germline CDR1 SGHTS, CDR2 YDEGEE. CDR3 sequence: CASSLGAPGTDTQYF. Here the CDR3 DNA reads TGTGCCAGCAGCTTGGGGGCCCCCGGCACAGATACGCAGTATTTT.

The chain uses TRBV7-3 and TRBJ2-2; TRBD2 matches at 10 bases. CDR1 is SGHTA and CDR2 is FQGTGA in the germline V gene. This CDR3 has 17 amino acids. Unmatched junction bases numbered 14, after V lost 5 bases and J lost 8 bases. The CDR3 DNA follows: TGTGCCAGCAGCCTTCAGCATAGCGGGGGGCCGGATGGGGAGCTGTTTTTT. Translated: CASSLQHSGGPDGELFF.

The chain joins TRBV5-1 to TRBJ1-2; 7 bases map to TRBD1. CDR1 is SGHRS, CDR2 YFSETQ, per germline. After removal of 4 bases from V and 10 bases from J, the junction contained 10 bases not matched to a gene. The CDR3 covers 13 residues. The CDR3, as DNA: TGCGCCAGCAGCCAGGGGACAGTCTCAGACTACACCTTC. As protein: CASSQGTVSDYTF.

In its sample, this clone was seen a few times. V is TRBV4-1 and J is TRBJ1-4; no clear D gene. The CDR3 extends over 15 amino acids. Germline loops: CDR1 MGHRA, CDR2 YSYEKL. Trimming stripped 2 bases from V and 5 bases from J, with 12 bases between. The chain's CDR3 is CASSQIQQPNEKLFF. The CDR3 DNA reads as TGCGCCAGCAGCCAAATCCAACAGCCGAATGAAAAACTGTTTTTT.

Only one count was recorded for this clone. This chain connects TRBV5-1 to TRBJ2-1, with D maybe TRBD2 (6 bases). The CDR3 contains 14 residues. Trimming removed 7 bases from V and 6 bases from J, with 17 bases in between. In germline, CDR1 is SGHRS, CDR2 YFSETQ. In nucleotides, the CDR3 is TGCGCCAGCTTACTGGCGGGGTCAGGCAATGAGCAGTTCTTC. The encoded protein is CASLLAGSGNEQFF. The whole variable domain, remainder taken from reference TRBV5-1 and TRBJ2-1, is KAGVTQTPRYLIKTRGQQVTLSCSPISGHRSVSWYQQTPGQGLQFLFEYFSETQRNKGNFPGRFSGRQFSNSRSEMNVSTLELGDSALYLCASLLAGSGNEQFFGPGTRLTVL.

The V gene is TRBV6-5, the J gene TRBJ1-4; 8 nucleotides match TRBD1. This CDR3 has 15 amino acids. Trimming cost V 5 bases and J 7 bases; bases outside gene matches: 9. Germline values: CDR1 MNHEY, CDR2 SVGAGI. Here the CDR3 DNA reads TGTGCCAGCAGTCAGGGCAGGGGGCAGGGTGAAAAACTGTTTTTT. Translating it yields CASSQGRGQGEKLFF.

The CDR3 loop is CATGDEVEKLFF. The CDR3 coding sequence is TGTGCTACAGGGGACGAGGTTGAAAAACTGTTTTTT. This chain joins TRBV12-5 and TRBJ1-4; D possibly corresponds to TRBD1 (6 bases). In germline, CDR1 is LGHNT, CDR2 FRNRAP. The CDR3 is 12 amino acids. Trimming cost V 10 bases and J 7 bases, with 13 bases left between them.

The CDR3 is CASSQSGTGIYGYTF. The CDR3 DNA reads as TGTGCCAGCAGCCAAAGCGGGACAGGGATCTATGGCTACACCTTC. This chain connects TRBV16 to TRBJ1-2; 9 bases map to TRBD1. The germline CDR1 and CDR2 sequences are KGHSY and FQNENV. Trimming took 2 bases from V and 4 from J; bases not matched to a gene: 5. This CDR3 spans 15 amino acids.

The V gene is TRBV5-1, the J gene TRBJ2-6; D may be TRBD1 (6 bases). V lost 0 bases, J lost 4 bases, and 11 bases lay in between. Germline loops: CDR1 SGHRS, CDR2 YFSETQ. This CDR3 has 16 residues. The CDR3 sequence is CASSLAKGTGANVLTF. DNA for the CDR3: TGCGCCAGCAGCTTGGCCAAAGGGACAGGGGCCAACGTCCTGACTTTC.

This chain joins TRBV3-1 (or the pseudogene TRBV3-2) and TRBJ1-5; possible D gene TRBD1, 5 bases. V was trimmed by 3 bases and J by 6 bases, leaving 12 bases between them. Germline V gene data show CDR1 as LGHDT and CDR2 as YNNKEL (reference sequence). The CDR3 covers 14 residues. The CDR3 sequence: CASSQGGTVQPQHF. CDR3 DNA: TGTGCCAGCAGCCAGGGGGGAACGGTTCAGCCCCAGCATTTT.

This chain connects TRBV7-3 to TRBJ2-1; 9 nucleotides align to TRBD1. The junction had 4 bases not matched to a gene; V was cut back by 3 bases and J by 7 bases. Germline lookup yields CDR1 SGHTA and CDR2 FQGTGA. CDR3 size: 14 residues. The DNA for the CDR3 is TGTGCCAGCAGCTTCCGGGACAGGGAAAATGAGCAGTTCTTC. Protein product: CASSFRDRENEQFF.

This chain uses TRBV7-2 with TRBJ2-7; TRBD1 aligns across 8 bases. The V and J ends lost 6 bases and 1 base, in that order; junction bases with no gene match: 8. The CDR3 is 15 residues long. The germline V gene has CDR1 SGHTA and CDR2 FQGNSA. CDR3 nucleotide sequence: TGTGCCAGCAGTTACGGGACAGGCGGGTCCTACGAGCAGTACTTC. This translates into CASSYGTGGSYEQYF.

The chain carries TRBV6-1 and TRBJ1-5; D might be TRBD1 (6 bases). Between the trimmed V and J ends, which lost 2 bases and 6 bases, there was a span of 8 bases. Germline loops: CDR1 MNHNS, CDR2 SASEGT. This CDR3 is 13 amino acids long. The CDR3: CASSENRAQPQHF. The CDR3 DNA reads TGTGCCAGCAGTGAAAACAGGGCTCAGCCCCAGCATTTT.